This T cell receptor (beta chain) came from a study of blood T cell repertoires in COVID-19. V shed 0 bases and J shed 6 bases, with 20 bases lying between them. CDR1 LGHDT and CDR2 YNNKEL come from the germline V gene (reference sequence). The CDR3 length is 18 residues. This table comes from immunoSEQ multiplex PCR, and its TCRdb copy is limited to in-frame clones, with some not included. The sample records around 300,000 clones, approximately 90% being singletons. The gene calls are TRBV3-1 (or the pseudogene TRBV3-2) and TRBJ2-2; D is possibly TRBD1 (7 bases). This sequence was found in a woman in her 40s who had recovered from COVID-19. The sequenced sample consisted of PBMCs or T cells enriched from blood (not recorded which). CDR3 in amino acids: CASSQEINRGREAGELFF. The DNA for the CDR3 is TGTGCCAGCAGCCAAGAAATCAACAGGGGCAGGGAGGCCGGGGAGCTGTTTTTT.